This T cell receptor beta chain was sequenced in a study of T cell repertoires in ileal Crohn's disease. This clone was counted a single time. The CDR3 runs 14 residues. Trimming took off 0 bases at V and 5 bases at J, with 8 bases between the two ends. Germline V gives CDR1 SGHRS, CDR2 YFSETQ. Only in-frame clones appear in the TCRdb table, and some are missing; sequencing was by immunoSEQ multiplex PCR. The profile covers about 15,000 clones, with 75% to 90% appearing a single time and 4% to 4.5% taken by the ten largest. This clonotype was obtained from an adult with Crohn's disease. Sample: ileal tissue. The genes are TRBV5-1 and TRBJ1-4, with D perhaps matching TRBD1 (5 bases). The CDR3 reads CASSLAGGNEKLFF. As DNA, the CDR3 is TGCGCCAGCAGCTTGGCCGGGGGAAATGAAAAACTGTTTTTT.